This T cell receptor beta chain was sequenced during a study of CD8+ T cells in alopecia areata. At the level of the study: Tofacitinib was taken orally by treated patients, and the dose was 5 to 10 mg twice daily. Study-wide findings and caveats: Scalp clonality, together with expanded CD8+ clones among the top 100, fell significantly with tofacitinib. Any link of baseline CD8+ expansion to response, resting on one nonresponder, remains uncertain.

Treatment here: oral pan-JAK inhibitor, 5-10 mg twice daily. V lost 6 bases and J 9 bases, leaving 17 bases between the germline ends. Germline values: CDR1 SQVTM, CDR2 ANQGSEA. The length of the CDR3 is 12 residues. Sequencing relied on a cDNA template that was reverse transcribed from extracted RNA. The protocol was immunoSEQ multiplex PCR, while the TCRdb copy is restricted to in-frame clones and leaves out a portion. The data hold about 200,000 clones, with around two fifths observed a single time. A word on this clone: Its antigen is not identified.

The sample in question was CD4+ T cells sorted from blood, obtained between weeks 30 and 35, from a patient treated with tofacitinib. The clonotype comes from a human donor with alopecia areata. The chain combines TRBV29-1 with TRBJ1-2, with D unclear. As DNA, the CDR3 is TGCAGCGTGGAACAAGTTTCTGGCCGCTACACCTTC. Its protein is CSVEQVSGRYTF.